These 23 T cell receptor beta chains came from one sample sequenced in a study of T cell responses to AZD1222 COVID-19 vaccine. Method: immunoSEQ multiplex PCR; TCRdb's copy keeps in-frame clones and lacks some. The table has roughly 260,000 clones, roughly 93% seen once. This material consisted of peripheral blood, taken on day 0 of AZD1222 vaccination. These receptors came from an adult in good health.

The chain recombines TRBV11-2 with TRBJ1-3, with D perhaps matching TRBD1 (5 bases). Germline CDR1 SGHAT, CDR2 FQNNGV. Trimming left V 7 bases short and J 1 base short, with 17 bases between. This CDR3 contains 16 residues. CDR3 sequence: CASTSEQGWSGNTIYF. In DNA, the CDR3 is TGTGCCAGCACCTCAGAGCAGGGCTGGTCTGGAAACACCATATATTTT.

The chain employs TRBV11-1 and TRBJ2-3; weak D call: TRBD2 (6 bases). The germline gives CDR1 SGHAT, CDR2 FQDESV (reference sequence). V was cut by 3 bases and J by 2 bases, with 12 bases left in between. The CDR3 is 15 residues long. The CDR3 protein is CASSLRRENTDTQYF. In DNA, the CDR3 is TGTGCCAGCAGCTTGAGGCGGGAAAACACAGATACGCAGTATTTT. Variable domain in full (rest from reference TRBV11-1 and TRBJ2-3): EAEVAQSPRYKITEKSQAVAFWCDPISGHATLYWYRQILGQGPELLVQFQDESVVDDSQLPKDRFSAERLKGVDSTLKIQPAELGDSAMYLCASSLRRENTDTQYFGPGTRLTVL.

The genes are TRBV2 and TRBJ2-5; D remains unclear. Trimming pared 6 bases from V and 5 bases from J, leaving 10 bases between. The CDR3 has 12 amino acids. Per germline, CDR1 SNHLY and CDR2 FYNNEI. DNA for the CDR3: TGTGCCAGCAGCGGACGGCTGGAGACCCAGTACTTC. Amino acid sequence: CASSGRLETQYF.

This rearrangement joins TRBV20-1 to TRBJ2-1, with TRBD2 identical over 13 bases. The germline V gene encodes CDR1 DFQATT and CDR2 SNEGSKA (reference sequence). CDR3 length: 18 amino acids. With 3 bases clipped from V and 0 bases from J, the junction kept 8 bases outside the gene matches. CDR3 residues: CSASRLAGGVSSYNEQFF. DNA for the CDR3: TGCAGTGCTAGTCGACTAGCGGGAGGTGTTAGCTCCTACAATGAGCAGTTCTTC.

V and J are TRBV6-2 or TRBV6-3 and TRBJ2-1; 8 bases match TRBD1. V lost 4 bases and J lost 0; bases outside the gene matches: 5. Germline V gene sequence: CDR1 MNHEY, CDR2 SVGEGT. CDR3 size: 16 residues. The CDR3: CASSWRTGSSYNEQFF. CDR3 DNA sequence: TGTGCCAGCAGTTGGAGGACAGGGAGCTCCTACAATGAGCAGTTCTTC.

The chain couples TRBV6-2 or TRBV6-3 to TRBJ2-7; 8 bases line up with TRBD2. The V gene end was trimmed by 5 bases and the J gene end by 2 bases; junction bases not matched to a gene: 8. The CDR3 loop spans 15 amino acids. Germline V gene lookup returns CDR1 MNHEY and CDR2 SVGEGT. The chain's CDR3 is CASSRRAGGAYEQYF. In nucleotides, the CDR3 is TGTGCCAGCAGTAGACGTGCGGGGGGCGCCTACGAGCAGTACTTC.

This clone has more than one count but fewer than ten. V gene TRBV7-2 combines with J gene TRBJ2-3; D perhaps matches TRBD1 (5 bases). The V gene lost 2 bases and the J gene lost 1 base, with 10 bases spanning the gap. Germline loops: CDR1 SGHTA, CDR2 FQGNSA. The length of the CDR3 is 15 residues. This CDR3 reads CASSLRQRGTDTQYF. The DNA of the CDR3 is TGTGCCAGCAGCTTAAGACAGCGTGGCACAGATACGCAGTATTTT.

The chain links TRBV10-3 to TRBJ2-3; 10 positions match TRBD2. Germline trimming cut 2 bases from V and 3 bases from J; bases unmatched to any gene: 5. The germline V gene has CDR1 ENHRY and CDR2 SYGVKD. The CDR3 sequence is 16 residues long. The CDR3 DNA is TGTGCCATCAGTGAGGTTACGGGACTAGCGACAGATACGCAGTATTTT. Translated: CAISEVTGLATDTQYF.

A note on this clone: The sample contains more than one DNA sequence encoding this CDR3. The chain employs TRBV12-3 or TRBV12-4 and TRBJ1-1; D is unclear. The CDR3 runs to 12 residues. Trimming pared 2 bases from V and 5 bases from J, leaving 6 bases between. The DNA for the CDR3 is TGTGCCAGCAGTTTATCTGGAACTGAAGCTTTCTTT. Translation: CASSLSGTEAFF.

The chain recombines TRBV6-1 with TRBJ1-1; D gene uncertain. Germline V gene lookup returns CDR1 MNHNS and CDR2 SASEGT. V was shortened by 1 base and J by 0 bases, with 9 bases between the two germline ends. The CDR3 sequence is 15 residues long. In nucleotides, the CDR3 is TGTGCCAGCAGTGAAGACAGTACCATGAACACTGAAGCTTTCTTT. Its translation is CASSEDSTMNTEAFF.

The V gene is TRBV6-5, the J gene TRBJ1-3; 9 bases line up with TRBD1. CDR1 is MNHEY, CDR2 SVGAGI, per germline. This CDR3 comprises 14 residues. V was pared by 5 bases and J by 4 bases, with 3 bases of the junction left unmatched. In DNA, the CDR3 is TGTGCCAGCAGTCCCGGGACAGGGGGAAACACCATATATTTT. Translated, it gives CASSPGTGGNTIYF.

In its sample, this clone was seen once. This chain links TRBV3-1 (or the pseudogene TRBV3-2) with TRBJ2-1; 8 bases match TRBD1. Trimming at V came to 4 bases and at J to 5 bases, leaving 7 bases not matched to a gene. The CDR3 runs 15 residues. Per the germline V gene, CDR1 is LGHDT and CDR2 is YNNKEL (reference sequence). CDR3 loop: CASSPRDRGHNEQFF. CDR3 nucleotide sequence: TGTGCCAGCAGCCCCCGAGACAGGGGACACAATGAGCAGTTCTTC.

The chain uses TRBV2 and TRBJ2-7; TRBD1 is a possible D gene (5 bases). CDR3 size: 12 residues. CDR1 and CDR2 (germline): SNHLY, FYNNEI. With 5 bases removed from V and 7 bases from J, the gap between germline ends came to 12 bases. CDR3 DNA sequence: TGTGCCAGCAGTACAGGCTTGAGAGAGCAGTACTTC. Translated: CASSTGLREQYF.

The chain combines TRBV7-2 with TRBJ2-5; D call uncertain. V lost 1 base, J lost 7 bases, and 10 bases lay in between. This CDR3 region has 13 residues. Germline V gene lookup returns CDR1 SGHTA and CDR2 FQGNSA. The CDR3 bases are TGTGCCAGCAGCTTAGTGGAGTGGGGGACCCAGTACTTC. Translating gives CASSLVEWGTQYF.

This sequence joins TRBV10-3 and TRBJ2-7, with 7 bases identical to TRBD1. The V gene end was trimmed by 2 bases and the J gene end by 7 bases; junction bases not matched to a gene: 14. Per the germline V gene, CDR1 is ENHRY and CDR2 is SYGVKD. This CDR3 contains 16 residues. The CDR3 protein is CAISEPPSDRAIEQYF. The DNA of the CDR3 is TGTGCCATCAGTGAGCCACCGTCTGACAGGGCAATTGAGCAGTACTTC.

The chain links TRBV5-4 to TRBJ2-2; the D is unclear. Looked up from germline, CDR1 is SGHNT and CDR2 is YYREEE (reference sequence). Trimming took 4 bases from V and 4 from J, leaving 8 bases between them. The CDR3 is made up of 13 amino acids. This CDR3 is CASSVDLTGELFF. The CDR3 coding sequence is TGTGCCAGCAGCGTTGACCTCACCGGGGAGCTGTTTTTT. Complete variable domain (other parts from reference TRBV5-4 and TRBJ2-2): ETGVTQSPTHLIKTRGQQVTLRCSSQSGHNTVSWYQQALGQGPQFIFQYYREEENGRGNFPPRFSGLQFPNYSSELNVNALELDDSALYLCASSVDLTGELFFGEGSRLTVL.

The J gene is TRBJ1-1, the V gene TRBV7-6; D not certain. CDR3 length: 16 amino acids. V was pared by 3 bases and J by 1 base, with 15 bases between. CDR1 and CDR2 from the germline V gene are SGHVS and FNYEAQ. CDR3 sequence reads: CASSFGLAGSNTEAFF. DNA of the CDR3: TGTGCCAGCAGCTTTGGTCTAGCGGGGTCGAACACTGAAGCTTTCTTT. The whole variable domain, remainder taken from reference TRBV7-6 and TRBJ1-1, is GAGVSQSPRYKVTKRGQDVALRCDPISGHVSLYWYRQALGQGPEFLTYFNYEAQQDKSGLPNDRFSAERPEGSISTLTIQRTEQRDSAMYRCASSFGLAGSNTEAFFGQGTRLTVV.

The chain employs TRBV3-1 (or the pseudogene TRBV3-2) and TRBJ2-2, with 7 bases that match TRBD2. This CDR3 region has 14 residues. J lost 7 bases, V lost 4 bases, and 6 bases had no gene match. Germline values: CDR1 LGHDT, CDR2 YNNKEL (reference sequence). CDR3 amino acids: CASSRLAAGGELFF. The CDR3 nucleotides are TGTGCCAGCAGCCGTCTAGCGGCAGGCGGGGAGCTGTTTTTT.

The chain links TRBV5-1 to TRBJ2-2, with D perhaps TRBD1 (5 bases). The CDR3 has 15 residues. From germline, CDR1 is SGHRS and CDR2 YFSETQ. Trimming stripped 5 bases from V and 4 bases from J, with 15 bases between. The CDR3, as DNA: TGCGCCAGCAGATGGGATGGGGCGATCACCGGGGAGCTGTTTTTT. This translates into CASRWDGAITGELFF.

The chain uses TRBV5-4 and TRBJ2-3; 12 bases match TRBD2. Germline V gives CDR1 SGHNT, CDR2 YYREEE (reference sequence). The V gene end was trimmed by 2 bases and the J gene end by 2 bases; junction bases not matched to a gene: 3. This CDR3 is 16 amino acids long. CDR3: CASSFPSGRDTDTQYF. Here the CDR3 DNA reads TGTGCCAGCAGCTTCCCTAGCGGGAGGGACACAGATACGCAGTATTTT.

The chain couples TRBV28 to TRBJ2-2; TRBD1 might be the D (5 bases). Germline V gene data show CDR1 as MDHEN and CDR2 as SYDVKM. The CDR3 consists of 14 residues. Trimming shortened V by 3 bases and J by 5 bases, and 10 bases separated the two germline ends. The CDR3 DNA follows: TGTGCCAGCAGTTTGCAGGGTAGGACCGGGGAGCTGTTTTTT. The encoded protein is CASSLQGRTGELFF.

The gene calls are TRBV4-3 and TRBJ2-3; 8 bases line up with TRBD2. This CDR3 is built from 16 residues. The germline CDR1 and CDR2 sequences are LGHNA and YSLEER. Losses at the gene ends were 0 bases for V and 2 bases for J; bases not matched to a gene: 4. The CDR3 is CASSQDRLALTDTQYF. CDR3 in DNA: TGCGCCAGCAGCCAAGATAGACTAGCGCTCACAGATACGCAGTATTTT.

The CDR3 sequence is CASSSGTGNTGELFF. The CDR3 DNA reads as TGTGCCAGCAGCTCCGGGACAGGGAACACCGGGGAGCTGTTTTTT. The genes are TRBV28 and TRBJ2-2; TRBD1 matches 8 bases. Trimming at V came to 6 bases and at J to 1 base, leaving 4 bases not matched to a gene. The germline CDR1 and CDR2 sequences are MDHEN and SYDVKM. The CDR3 spans 15 residues.